This TCR beta chain came from a study of blood T cell repertoires in COVID-19. At the level of the study: Italy, Spain and the United States were the sources of the convalescent and acute COVID-19 samples.

This table comes from immunoSEQ multiplex PCR, and its TCRdb copy is limited to in-frame clones, with some not included. The data contain 73,000 or so clones, roughly 70% of them seen just once; the ten biggest clones take up around 21%. V was clipped by 5 bases and J by 7 bases; unmatched bases: 2. CDR1 and CDR2 from the germline V gene are SNHLY and FYNNEI. This CDR3 is built from 12 residues. The sample consisted of peripheral blood. This TCR came from a man aged 60-69 years with acute or convalescent COVID-19. This chain joins TRBV2 and TRBJ2-1; 7 nucleotides match TRBD1. CDR3 coding DNA: TGTGCCAGCAGTCAGGGGGTAAATGAGCAGTTCTTC. Its translation: CASSQGVNEQFF.